This is a list of T cell receptor beta chains from one sample in a study of blood T cell repertoires in COVID-19. TCRdb's table, derived via immunoSEQ multiplex PCR, lists solely in-frame clones and lacks some. The sample comprises approximately 150,000 clones, around 88% of which are singletons, and over 4.5% rests with the top ten. Material: peripheral blood. These receptors were taken from a human donor in a cohort sampled during active COVID-19. The CDR3 runs from the conserved cysteine through the conserved F or W. D genes are given only for firm matches. The listing skips clone size in some rows; elsewhere it reads once, few, many or a size class.

J gene: TRBJ2-7
D gene: NA
clone size: NA
V gene: TRBV12-3/TRBV12-4
CDR3 protein: CASTPGYSYEQYF
CDR3 DNA: TGTGCCAGCACTCCCGGGTATTCCTACGAGCAGTACTTC

J gene: TRBJ2-3
D gene: TRBD2
clone size: NA
V gene: TRBV7-3
CDR3 protein: CASSSQSYSGSTDTQYF
CDR3 DNA: TGTGCCAGCAGCTCCCAGAGTTATAGCGGGAGCACAGATACGCAGTATTTT

J gene: TRBJ2-5
D gene: TRBD2
clone size: NA
V gene: TRBV29-1
CDR3 protein: CSVEEGLTGGSGETQYF
CDR3 DNA: TGCAGCGTTGAAGAAGGGCTGACGGGAGGGTCTGGTGAGACCCAGTACTTC

J gene: TRBJ2-3
D gene: NA
clone size: NA
V gene: TRBV5-1
CDR3 protein: CASSLFGGQDTQYF
CDR3 DNA: TGCGCCAGCAGCTTGTTCGGCGGGCAGGATACGCAGTATTTT

J gene: TRBJ1-4
D gene: NA
clone size: NA
V gene: TRBV29-1
CDR3 protein: CSGTVNEKLFF
CDR3 DNA: TGCAGCGGTACAGTTAATGAAAAACTGTTTTTT

J gene: TRBJ2-1
D gene: TRBD2
clone size: NA
V gene: TRBV6-5
CDR3 protein: CASGRDSYNEQFF
CDR3 DNA: TGTGCCAGCGGGAGGGATTCCTACAATGAGCAGTTCTTC

J gene: TRBJ2-7
D gene: TRBD2
clone size: NA
V gene: TRBV6-2/TRBV6-3
CDR3 protein: CASSYSGRAGGPYEQYF
CDR3 DNA: TGTGCCAGCAGTTACTCGGGGAGAGCGGGAGGGCCCTACGAGCAGTACTTC

J gene: TRBJ2-1
D gene: TRBD2
clone size: NA
V gene: TRBV9
CDR3 protein: CASRWGNSGARSYNEQFF
CDR3 DNA: TGTGCCAGCAGGTGGGGAAATAGCGGGGCCAGGTCCTACAATGAGCAGTTCTTC

J gene: TRBJ1-2
D gene: NA
clone size: NA
V gene: TRBV3-1/TRBV3-2
CDR3 protein: CASSQVDRENGYTF
CDR3 DNA: TGTGCCAGCAGCCAAGTGGACAGAGAAAATGGCTACACCTTC

J gene: TRBJ1-2
D gene: TRBD1
clone size: NA
V gene: TRBV9
CDR3 protein: CASSANFGQGGGYTF
CDR3 DNA: TGTGCCAGCAGCGCGAACTTCGGACAGGGAGGAGGCTACACCTTC

J gene: TRBJ2-3
D gene: NA
clone size: NA
V gene: TRBV7-8
CDR3 protein: CASTIRRVAPSTDTQYF
CDR3 DNA: TGTGCCAGCACTATCAGACGGGTAGCTCCTAGCACAGATACGCAGTATTTT

J gene: TRBJ1-2
D gene: NA
clone size: NA
V gene: TRBV28
CDR3 protein: CASAAANYGYTF
CDR3 DNA: TGTGCCAGCGCTGCAGCTAACTATGGCTACACCTTC

J gene: TRBJ2-1
D gene: TRBD2
clone size: NA
V gene: TRBV4-1
CDR3 protein: CASSQEGSGRAWDEQFF
CDR3 DNA: TGCGCCAGCAGCCAAGAAGGTAGCGGGAGGGCCTGGGATGAGCAGTTCTTC

J gene: TRBJ2-1
D gene: TRBD1
clone size: NA
V gene: TRBV28
CDR3 protein: CASSPTGVNEQFF
CDR3 DNA: TGTGCCAGCAGTCCGACAGGGGTCAATGAGCAGTTCTTC

J gene: TRBJ2-5
D gene: TRBD1
clone size: many
V gene: TRBV29-1
CDR3 protein: CSVAAGTGWETQYF
CDR3 DNA: TGCAGCGTCGCAGCTGGGACAGGGTGGGAGACCCAGTACTTC

J gene: TRBJ2-1
D gene: NA
clone size: NA
V gene: TRBV20-1
CDR3 protein: CSASRGEQFF
CDR3 DNA: TGCAGTGCTAGCCGAGGGGAGCAGTTCTTC

J gene: TRBJ2-5
D gene: NA
clone size: NA
V gene: TRBV7-9
CDR3 protein: CASSPRDRQETQYF
CDR3 DNA: TGTGCCAGCAGCCCGCGGGACAGACAAGAGACCCAGTACTTC

J gene: TRBJ1-5
D gene: TRBD1
clone size: once
V gene: TRBV3-1/TRBV3-2
CDR3 protein: CASSLQGGQDQPQHF
CDR3 DNA: TGTGCCAGCAGCCTCCAGGGGGGCCAGGATCAGCCCCAGCATTTT

J gene: TRBJ2-7
D gene: NA
clone size: once
V gene: TRBV24-1
CDR3 protein: CATSDRGVVEQYF
CDR3 DNA: TGTGCCACCAGTGATCGGGGAGTCGTCGAGCAGTACTTC

J gene: TRBJ2-3
D gene: TRBD2
clone size: NA
V gene: TRBV6-5
CDR3 protein: CASSGGLGFTQYF
CDR3 DNA: TGTGCCAGCAGCGGCGGACTAGGGTTTACGCAGTATTTT

J gene: TRBJ2-7
D gene: NA
clone size: NA
V gene: TRBV28
CDR3 protein: CASRRQGGSYEQYF
CDR3 DNA: TGTGCCAGCAGAAGACAGGGAGGCTCCTACGAGCAGTACTTC

J gene: TRBJ1-1
D gene: NA
clone size: once
V gene: TRBV4-3
CDR3 protein: CASSQVRVNTEAFF
CDR3 DNA: TGCGCCAGCAGCCAAGTGAGAGTAAACACTGAAGCTTTCTTT

J gene: TRBJ1-2
D gene: NA
clone size: NA
V gene: TRBV19
CDR3 protein: CASSQGQENYGYTF
CDR3 DNA: TGTGCCAGTAGCCAGGGTCAGGAGAACTATGGCTACACCTTC

J gene: TRBJ1-6
D gene: NA
clone size: NA
V gene: TRBV6-9
CDR3 protein: CASSYRQDANSPLHF
CDR3 DNA: TGTGCCAGCAGTTATCGACAGGATGCCAATTCACCCCTCCACTTT

J gene: TRBJ2-6
D gene: TRBD2
clone size: NA
V gene: TRBV5-4
CDR3 protein: CATPLAGGATGANVLTF
CDR3 DNA: TGTGCCACCCCTTTAGCGGGGGGGGCCACCGGGGCCAACGTCCTGACTTTC

J gene: TRBJ2-7
D gene: TRBD2
clone size: NA
V gene: TRBV18
CDR3 protein: CASSPQQSGSIHEQYF
CDR3 DNA: TGTGCCAGCTCACCGCAACAGAGCGGGAGTATACACGAGCAGTACTTC

J gene: TRBJ2-2
D gene: NA
clone size: NA
V gene: TRBV6-1
CDR3 protein: CASSESRVNTGELFF
CDR3 DNA: TGTGCCAGCAGTGAAAGTCGCGTGAACACCGGGGAGCTGTTTTTT

J gene: TRBJ1-2
D gene: NA
clone size: NA
V gene: TRBV6-5
CDR3 protein: CASTPGGRDYYGYTF
CDR3 DNA: TGTGCCAGCACCCCGGGGGGCAGGGATTACTATGGCTACACCTTC

J gene: TRBJ2-5
D gene: TRBD2
clone size: NA
V gene: TRBV9
CDR3 protein: CASSGGGRGETQYF
CDR3 DNA: TGTGCCAGCAGCGGAGGCGGGAGAGGAGAGACCCAGTACTTC

J gene: TRBJ1-6
D gene: NA
clone size: NA
V gene: TRBV7-3
CDR3 protein: CASSPNGGSPLHF
CDR3 DNA: TGTGCCAGCAGCCCGAACGGGGGTTCACCCCTCCACTTT

J gene: TRBJ1-2
D gene: NA
clone size: few
V gene: TRBV2
CDR3 protein: CASSPHMGELYGYTF
CDR3 DNA: TGTGCCAGCAGCCCCCACATGGGAGAGCTGTATGGCTACACCTTC

J gene: TRBJ1-5
D gene: TRBD1
clone size: NA
V gene: TRBV19
CDR3 protein: CASSQGQRNRPQHF
CDR3 DNA: TGTGCCAGTAGCCAGGGACAGCGAAATCGGCCCCAGCATTTT

J gene: TRBJ1-1
D gene: TRBD1
clone size: once
V gene: TRBV29-1
CDR3 protein: CSVGLQGANTEAFF
CDR3 DNA: TGCAGCGTTGGATTACAGGGGGCGAACACTGAAGCTTTCTTT

J gene: TRBJ2-1
D gene: TRBD2
clone size: NA
V gene: TRBV7-8
CDR3 protein: CASRRKAGEVEQFF
CDR3 DNA: TGTGCCAGCAGGCGTAAAGCGGGGGAGGTCGAGCAGTTCTTC

J gene: TRBJ2-5
D gene: NA
clone size: NA
V gene: TRBV19
CDR3 protein: CASSIGGRIEETQYF
CDR3 DNA: TGTGCCAGTAGTATAGGGGGCCGGATTGAAGAGACCCAGTACTTC

J gene: TRBJ2-2
D gene: TRBD2
clone size: few
V gene: TRBV28
CDR3 protein: CASTLGLAGTGELFF
CDR3 DNA: TGTGCCAGCACCCTGGGACTAGCGGGAACCGGGGAGCTGTTTTTT

J gene: TRBJ2-5
D gene: TRBD2
clone size: NA
V gene: TRBV5-6
CDR3 protein: CASSSLAGGVQETQYF
CDR3 DNA: TGTGCCAGCAGCTCCCTAGCGGGGGGGGTTCAAGAGACCCAGTACTTC

J gene: TRBJ1-2
D gene: NA
clone size: NA
V gene: TRBV6-6
CDR3 protein: CASSYSLGVNYGYTF
CDR3 DNA: TGTGCCAGCAGTTACTCCTTGGGAGTTAACTATGGCTACACCTTC

J gene: TRBJ2-3
D gene: NA
clone size: NA
V gene: TRBV28
CDR3 protein: CASSPLARTDTQYF
CDR3 DNA: TGTGCCAGCAGTCCCCTCGCCCGGACAGATACGCAGTATTTT

J gene: TRBJ1-5
D gene: TRBD1
clone size: NA
V gene: TRBV5-6
CDR3 protein: CASSTGTGANQPQHF
CDR3 DNA: TGTGCCAGCAGCACCGGGACAGGGGCGAATCAGCCCCAGCATTTT